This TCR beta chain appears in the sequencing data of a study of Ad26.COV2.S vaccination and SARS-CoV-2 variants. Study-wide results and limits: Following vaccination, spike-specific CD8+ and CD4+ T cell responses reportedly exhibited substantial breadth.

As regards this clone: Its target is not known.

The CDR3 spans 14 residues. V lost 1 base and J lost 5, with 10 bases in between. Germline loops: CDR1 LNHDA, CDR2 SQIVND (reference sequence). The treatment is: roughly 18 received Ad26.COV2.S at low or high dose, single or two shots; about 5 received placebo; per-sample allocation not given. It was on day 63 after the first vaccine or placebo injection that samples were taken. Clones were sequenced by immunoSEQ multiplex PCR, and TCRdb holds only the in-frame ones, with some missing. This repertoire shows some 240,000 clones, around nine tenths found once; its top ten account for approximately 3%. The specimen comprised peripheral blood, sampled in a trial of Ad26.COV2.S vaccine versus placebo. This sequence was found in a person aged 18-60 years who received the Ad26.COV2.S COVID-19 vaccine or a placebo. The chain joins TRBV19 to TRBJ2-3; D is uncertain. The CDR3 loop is CASSIGPGRDTQYF. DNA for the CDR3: TGTGCCAGTAGTATAGGCCCCGGGCGAGATACGCAGTATTTT.